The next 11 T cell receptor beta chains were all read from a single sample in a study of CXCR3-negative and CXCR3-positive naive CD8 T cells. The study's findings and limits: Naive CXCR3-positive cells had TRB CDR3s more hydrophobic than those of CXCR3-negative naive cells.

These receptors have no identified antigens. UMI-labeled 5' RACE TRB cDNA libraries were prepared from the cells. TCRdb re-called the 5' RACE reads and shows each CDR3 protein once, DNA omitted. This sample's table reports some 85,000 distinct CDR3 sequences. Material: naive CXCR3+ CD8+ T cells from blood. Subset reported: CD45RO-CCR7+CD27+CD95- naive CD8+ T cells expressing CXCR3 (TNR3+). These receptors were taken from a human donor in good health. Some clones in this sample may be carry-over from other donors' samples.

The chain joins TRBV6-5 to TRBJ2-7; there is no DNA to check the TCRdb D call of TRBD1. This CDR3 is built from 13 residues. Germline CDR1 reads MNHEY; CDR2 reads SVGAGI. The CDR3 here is CASRDRWTYEQYF.

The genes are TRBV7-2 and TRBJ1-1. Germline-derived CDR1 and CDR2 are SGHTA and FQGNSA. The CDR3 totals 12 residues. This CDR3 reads CASSLPTGEAFF.

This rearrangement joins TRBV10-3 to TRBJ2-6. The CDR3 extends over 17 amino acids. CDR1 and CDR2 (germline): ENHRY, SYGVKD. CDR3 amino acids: CAISRQSADSGANVLTF.

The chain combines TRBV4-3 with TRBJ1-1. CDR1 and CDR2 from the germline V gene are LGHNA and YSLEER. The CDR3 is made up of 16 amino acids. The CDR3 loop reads CASSQEPGVAGTEAFF.

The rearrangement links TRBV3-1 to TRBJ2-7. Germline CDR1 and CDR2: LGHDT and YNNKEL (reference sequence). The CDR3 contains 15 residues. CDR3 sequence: CASSQEARGDYEQYF.

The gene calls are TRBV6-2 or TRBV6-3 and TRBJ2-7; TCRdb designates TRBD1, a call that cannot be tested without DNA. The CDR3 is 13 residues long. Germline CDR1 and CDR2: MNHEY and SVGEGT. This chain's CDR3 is CASSYGTTYEQYF.

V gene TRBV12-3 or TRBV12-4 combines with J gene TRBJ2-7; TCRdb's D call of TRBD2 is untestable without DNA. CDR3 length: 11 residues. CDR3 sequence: CASSEGYEQYF.

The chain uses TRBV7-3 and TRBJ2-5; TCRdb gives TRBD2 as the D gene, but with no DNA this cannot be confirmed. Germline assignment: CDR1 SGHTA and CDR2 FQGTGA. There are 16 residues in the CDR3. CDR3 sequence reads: CASSLMSGGREETQYF.

CDR3 sequence: CASSLGLSGETQYF. The rearrangement joins TRBV11-2 to TRBJ2-5. The CDR3 is 14 residues long. Germline V lookup: CDR1 SGHAT, CDR2 FQNNGV. The variable domain in full, with the rest retrieved from reference TRBV11-2 and TRBJ2-5, is EAGVAQSPRYKIIEKRQSVAFWCNPISGHATLYWYQQILGQGPKLLIQFQNNGVVDDSQLPKDRFSAERLKGVDSTLKIQPAKLEDSAVYLCASSLGLSGETQYFGPGTRLLVL.

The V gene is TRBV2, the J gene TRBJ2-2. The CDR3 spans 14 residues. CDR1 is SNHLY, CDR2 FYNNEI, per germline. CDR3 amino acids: CASLRPQSAGELFF.

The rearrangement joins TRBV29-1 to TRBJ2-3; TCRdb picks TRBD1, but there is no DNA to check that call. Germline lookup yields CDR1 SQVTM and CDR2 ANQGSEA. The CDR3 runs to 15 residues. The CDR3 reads CSVVRLEDNTDTQYF.